The source of this TCR beta chain is a study of blood T cell repertoires in COVID-19. Overall study context: The samples span acute and convalescent COVID-19 from the United States, Italy and Spain. PBMCs, B-cell-depleted T cells, or T cells were the source of the cDNA or gDNA that made up the material.

Methods used by the authors: Amplification with reference gene primers provided the estimates of nucleated cell counts. Profiling relied on immunoSEQ multiplex PCR, and the TCRdb table lists in-frame clones only, not all of them. That table supplies the V and J calls and clone size; D and trimming were determined from the DNA. This table has roughly 79,000 clones, 65% to 85% appearing once. The CDR3 length is 13 residues. Per the germline V gene, CDR1 is KGHDR and CDR2 is SFDVKD. V shed 3 bases, J shed 4 bases, and the junction held 1 base outside the gene matches. The sequence was obtained from a man aged 60 to 69 with active or convalescent COVID-19. Sequenced material: peripheral blood. The chain is built from TRBV24-1 and TRBJ1-2; 7 bases are a match to TRBD1. The CDR3 protein is CATSDAGGYGYTF. CDR3 bases: TGTGCCACCAGTGATGCAGGGGGCTATGGCTACACCTTC.